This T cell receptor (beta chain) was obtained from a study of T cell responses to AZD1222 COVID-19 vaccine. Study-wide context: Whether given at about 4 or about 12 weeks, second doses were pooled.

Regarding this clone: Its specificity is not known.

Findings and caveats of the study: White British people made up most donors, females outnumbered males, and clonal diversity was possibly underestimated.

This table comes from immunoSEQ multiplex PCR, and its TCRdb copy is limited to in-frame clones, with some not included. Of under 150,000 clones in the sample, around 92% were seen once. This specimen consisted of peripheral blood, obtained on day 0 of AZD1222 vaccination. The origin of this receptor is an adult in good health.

CDR3 protein: CASSTVWGGPTEAFF. CDR3 DNA sequence: TGTGCCAGTAGTACGGTTTGGGGGGGCCCGACTGAAGCTTTCTTT. This rearrangement joins TRBV19 to TRBJ1-1; TRBD1 is a possible D gene (6 bases). The V gene's germline CDR1 is LNHDA and CDR2 SQIVND (reference sequence). This CDR3 region has 15 residues. The germline V and J ends were trimmed by 4 bases and 5 bases, with 17 bases remaining between them.